The 5 T cell receptor beta chains presented below share a single source sample, sequenced in a study of CD8 T cells in ankylosing spondylitis (dated 2017 in TCRdb). Library preparation employed 5' RACE. This sample was sequenced with an Illumina HiSeq 2500. The raw public data were reprocessed by TCRdb itself: fastp quality trimming at Q25, MiXCR clonotype calling, in-frame beta chains only. Rows are unified per CDR3 protein, each entry keeping the most common DNA and genes. The sample profile shows more than 95,000 distinct CDR3 sequences; about 8.3% of them were found once. The ten largest clones add up to around 10% of the sample. The sample comprised blood, either unsorted or a sorted T cell fraction (not recorded which). The receptors were gathered from a male donor with ankylosing spondylitis or in good health (not recorded which).

This clonotype was detected ten times or more. The chain is built from TRBV7-6 and TRBJ2-3, with D perhaps given as TRBD1 or TRBD2 (5 bases each). The V gene's germline CDR1 is SGHVS and CDR2 FNYEAQ. CDR3 length: 15 amino acids. With 5 bases removed from V and 9 bases from J, the gap between germline ends came to 21 bases. The CDR3 coding sequence is TGTGCCAGCAGCACTAGTCCCGTTGGGGGAGTCACGCAGTATTTT. This gives the protein CASSTSPVGGVTQYF.

This clonotype occurred a few times. The chain combines TRBV4-3 with TRBJ1-1; D is unclear. Trimming shortened V by 0 bases and J by 6 bases, and 11 bases separated the two germline ends. The CDR3 loop spans 14 amino acids. Per the germline V gene, CDR1 is LGHNA and CDR2 is YSLEER. CDR3 region: CASSQDLLSAEAFF. CDR3 coding DNA: TGCGCCAGCAGCCAAGATCTACTTAGCGCTGAAGCTTTCTTT.

This clonotype showed up just a few times. The rearrangement joins TRBV7-2 to TRBJ2-2; 9 nucleotides agree with TRBD1. The trim removed 6 bases at V and 3 bases at J, leaving 5 bases unmatched. The CDR3 has 15 amino acids. Germline CDR1 and CDR2: SGHTA and FQGNSA. CDR3 region: CASRPTGGDTGELFF. DNA for the CDR3: TGTGCCAGCAGGCCTACAGGGGGCGACACCGGGGAGCTGTTTTTT.

This clonotype has at least ten counts. This chain connects TRBV4-3 to TRBJ2-7; 9 bases map to TRBD1. This CDR3 region has 14 residues. V shed 4 bases, J shed 4 bases, and the junction held 5 bases outside the gene matches. Germline V gene sequence: CDR1 LGHNA, CDR2 YSLEER. The CDR3 reads CASSPGQGGYEQYF. CDR3 bases: TGCGCCAGCAGCCCGGGACAGGGTGGGTACGAGCAGTACTTC.

At least ten counts were recorded for this clonotype. V is TRBV18 and J is TRBJ2-3; no clear D gene. Per the germline V gene, CDR1 is KGHSH and CDR2 is LQKENI. The CDR3 is 15 residues long. The germline V and J ends were trimmed by 3 bases and 5 bases, with 15 bases remaining between them. The CDR3 is CASSPDLRVGDTQYF. Written as DNA, the CDR3 is TGTGCCAGCTCACCGGACCTACGGGTTGGAGATACGCAGTATTTT.